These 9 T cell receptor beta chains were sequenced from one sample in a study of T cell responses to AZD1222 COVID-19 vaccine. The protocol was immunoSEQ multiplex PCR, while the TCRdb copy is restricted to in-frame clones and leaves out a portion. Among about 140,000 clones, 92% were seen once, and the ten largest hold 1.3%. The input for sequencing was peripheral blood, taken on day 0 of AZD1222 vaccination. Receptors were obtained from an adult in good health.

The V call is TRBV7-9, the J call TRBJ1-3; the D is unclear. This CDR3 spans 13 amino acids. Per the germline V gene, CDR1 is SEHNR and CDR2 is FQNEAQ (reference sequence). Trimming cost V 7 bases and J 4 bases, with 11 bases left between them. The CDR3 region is CASTWGVGNTIYF. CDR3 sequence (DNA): TGTGCCAGCACCTGGGGAGTGGGAAACACCATATATTTT. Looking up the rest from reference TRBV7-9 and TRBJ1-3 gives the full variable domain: DTGVSQNPRHKITKRGQNVTFRCDPISEHNRLYWYRQTLGQGPEFLTYFQNEAQLEKSRLLSDRFSAERPKGSFSTLEIQRTEQGDSAMYLCASTWGVGNTIYFGEGSWLTVV.

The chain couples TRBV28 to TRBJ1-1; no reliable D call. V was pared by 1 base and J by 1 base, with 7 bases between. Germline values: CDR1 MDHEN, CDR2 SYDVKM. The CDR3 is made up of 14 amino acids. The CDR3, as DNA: TGTGCCAGCAGTTTATCAGGCGGGAACACTGAAGCTTTCTTT. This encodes CASSLSGGNTEAFF.

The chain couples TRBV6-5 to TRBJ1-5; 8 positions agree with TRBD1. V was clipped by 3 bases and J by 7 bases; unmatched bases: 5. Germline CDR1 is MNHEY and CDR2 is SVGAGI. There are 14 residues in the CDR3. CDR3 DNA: TGTGCCAGCAGTTATATACAGGGGGACCAGCCCCAGCATTTT. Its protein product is CASSYIQGDQPQHF.

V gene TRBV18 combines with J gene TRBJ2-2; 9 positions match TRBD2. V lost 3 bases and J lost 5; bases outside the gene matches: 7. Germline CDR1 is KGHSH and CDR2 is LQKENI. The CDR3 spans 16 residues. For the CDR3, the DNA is TGTGCCAGCTCACCCCGGACTAGCGACGGAACCGGGGAGCTGTTTTTT. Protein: CASSPRTSDGTGELFF.

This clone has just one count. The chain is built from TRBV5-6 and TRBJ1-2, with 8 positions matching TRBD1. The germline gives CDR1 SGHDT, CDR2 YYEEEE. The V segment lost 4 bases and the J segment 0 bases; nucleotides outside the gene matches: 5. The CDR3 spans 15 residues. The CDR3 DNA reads TGTGCCAGCAGCCTGCGGACAGGGACTAACTATGGCTACACCTTC. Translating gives CASSLRTGTNYGYTF.

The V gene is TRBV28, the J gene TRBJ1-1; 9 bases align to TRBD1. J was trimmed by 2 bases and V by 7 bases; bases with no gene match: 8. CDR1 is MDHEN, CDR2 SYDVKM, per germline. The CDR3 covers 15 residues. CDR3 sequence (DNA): TGTGCCAGCAATCCCGGGGACAGGGAAAACACTGAAGCTTTCTTT. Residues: CASNPGDRENTEAFF.

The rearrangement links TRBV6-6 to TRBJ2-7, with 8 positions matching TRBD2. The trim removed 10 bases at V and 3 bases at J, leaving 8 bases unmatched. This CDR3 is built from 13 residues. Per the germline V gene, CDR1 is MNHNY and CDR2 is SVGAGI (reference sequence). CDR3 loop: CATTRGANYEQYF. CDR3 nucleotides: TGTGCCACCACGCGGGGGGCAAACTACGAGCAGTACTTC.

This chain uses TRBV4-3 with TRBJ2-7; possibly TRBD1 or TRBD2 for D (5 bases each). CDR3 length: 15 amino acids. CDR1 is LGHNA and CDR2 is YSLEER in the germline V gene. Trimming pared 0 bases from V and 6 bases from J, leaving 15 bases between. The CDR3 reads CASSQDGRERLEQYF. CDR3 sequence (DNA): TGCGCCAGCAGCCAAGACGGCAGGGAGCGTCTCGAGCAGTACTTC.

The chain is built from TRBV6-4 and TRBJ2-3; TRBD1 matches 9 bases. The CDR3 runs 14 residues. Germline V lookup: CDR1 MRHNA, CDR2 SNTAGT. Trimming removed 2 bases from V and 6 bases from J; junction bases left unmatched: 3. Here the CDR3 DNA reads TGTGCCAGCAGTGACACAGGGGGCGGTGATACGCAGTATTTT. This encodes CASSDTGGGDTQYF.